This section outlines one T cell receptor beta chain sequence together with its context. Trimming pared 3 bases from V and 6 bases from J, leaving 11 bases between. This CDR3 contains 13 residues. The germline CDR1 and CDR2 sequences are MNHEY and SMNVEV (reference sequence). This record comes from a study of radiotherapy plus CTLA-4 blockade in lung cancer. The method was immunoSEQ multiplex PCR; TCRdb's version includes in-frame clones alone and lacks a portion of them. The table records more than 90,000 clones, 85% to 90% of them present only once. The sequence was collected from a human donor with non-small cell lung cancer that progressed on radiotherapy plus ipilimumab. The sequencing used peripheral blood, collected from a patient treated with radiotherapy plus ipilimumab. The V call is TRBV27, the J call TRBJ1-2; D is possibly TRBD1 (5 bases). In DNA form, the CDR3 reads TGTGCCAGCAGTTTTAGGGCAGGGCATGGCTACACCTTC. It codes for CASSFRAGHGYTF.